The clone carrying this TCR beta chain was counted only a few times. Its specificity is not known. Four subsets defined by PD-1 and/or TIGIT were sorted from live CD3+CD8+TCRalphabeta+ cells. The QIAseq Immune Repertoire TCR panel built the libraries from roughly 15 ng of total RNA. TCRdb recomputed calls from the reads with MiXCR, one row per CDR3 protein. Among roughly 620 distinct CDR3 sequences, approximately 8.5% were seen once, and the ten largest hold about 15%. The sample is drawn from a study of circulating CD8 cells and anti-PD-1 response in melanoma. Turning to the study itself: Complete or partial response defined responders; stable or progressive disease, non-responders.

Looked up from germline, CDR1 is MDHEN and CDR2 is SYDVKM. The CDR3 is made up of 17 amino acids. J gave up 6 bases and V 2 bases, and 8 bases lay outside the gene matches. Overall study results and limits: PD-1 and DPOS subsets showed similar, higher clonality than DNEG. The cohort mixed treatment-naive and previously treated patients.

Sample: CD8+ T cells from PBMCs, taken at baseline or after one month of anti-PD-1 therapy (not recorded which). This receptor was identified in a human donor with melanoma. This rearrangement joins TRBV28 to TRBJ1-6; 9 nucleotides line up with TRBD1. Written as DNA, the CDR3 is TGTGCCAGCAGTTTACCCGGGACAGGGAAGGGTAATTCACCCCTCCACTTT. It specifies CASSLPGTGKGNSPLHF.